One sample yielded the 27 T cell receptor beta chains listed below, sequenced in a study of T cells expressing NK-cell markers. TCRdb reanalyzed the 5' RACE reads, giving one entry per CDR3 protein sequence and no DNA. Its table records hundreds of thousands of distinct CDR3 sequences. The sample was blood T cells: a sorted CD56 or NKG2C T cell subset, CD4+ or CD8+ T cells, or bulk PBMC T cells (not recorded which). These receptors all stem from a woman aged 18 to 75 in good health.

The CDR3: CASRRPGQPQHF. The V and J genes are TRBV28 and TRBJ1-5. The CDR3 contains 12 residues. The germline gives CDR1 MDHEN, CDR2 SYDVKM.

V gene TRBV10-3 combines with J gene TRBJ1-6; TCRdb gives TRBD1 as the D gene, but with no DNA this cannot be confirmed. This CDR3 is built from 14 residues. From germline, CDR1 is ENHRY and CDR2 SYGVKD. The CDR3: CAIKRTGADSPLHF.

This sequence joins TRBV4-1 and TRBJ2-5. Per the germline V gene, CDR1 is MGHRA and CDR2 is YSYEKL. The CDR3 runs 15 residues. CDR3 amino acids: CASSPRTFRQETQYF.

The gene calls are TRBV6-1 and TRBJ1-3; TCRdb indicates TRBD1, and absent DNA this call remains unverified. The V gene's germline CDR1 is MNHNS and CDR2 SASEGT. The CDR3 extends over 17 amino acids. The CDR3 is CASSRGTVSFSGNTIYF.

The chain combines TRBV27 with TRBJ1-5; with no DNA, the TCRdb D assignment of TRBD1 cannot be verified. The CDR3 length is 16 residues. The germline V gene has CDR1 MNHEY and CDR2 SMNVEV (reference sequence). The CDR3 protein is CASSSDRGIGNQPQHF.

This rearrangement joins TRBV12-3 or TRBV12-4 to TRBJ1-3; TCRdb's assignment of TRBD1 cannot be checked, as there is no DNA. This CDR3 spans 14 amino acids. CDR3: CASSDRGDGNTIYF.

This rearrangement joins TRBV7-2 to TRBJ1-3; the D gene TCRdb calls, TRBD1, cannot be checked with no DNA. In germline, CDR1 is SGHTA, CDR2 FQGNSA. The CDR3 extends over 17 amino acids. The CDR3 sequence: CASSFPRGGRSGNTIYF.

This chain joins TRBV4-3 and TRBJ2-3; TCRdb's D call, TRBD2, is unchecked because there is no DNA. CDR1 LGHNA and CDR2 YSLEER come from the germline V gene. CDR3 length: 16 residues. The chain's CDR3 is CASSQDPDSGADTQYF.

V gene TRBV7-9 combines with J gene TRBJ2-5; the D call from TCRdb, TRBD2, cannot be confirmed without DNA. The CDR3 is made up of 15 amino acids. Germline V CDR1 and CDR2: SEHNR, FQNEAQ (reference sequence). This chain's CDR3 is CASSQTLAGVETQYF.

Here the CDR3 reads CASSFHLLTSGTTDTQYF. The chain carries TRBV7-6 and TRBJ2-3; TCRdb calls TRBD2, which cannot be checked without DNA. This CDR3 region has 18 residues. The germline V gene encodes CDR1 SGHVS and CDR2 FNYEAQ.

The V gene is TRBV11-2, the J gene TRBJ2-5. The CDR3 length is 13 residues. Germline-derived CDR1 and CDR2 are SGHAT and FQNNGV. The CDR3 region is CASKKWTGETQYF.

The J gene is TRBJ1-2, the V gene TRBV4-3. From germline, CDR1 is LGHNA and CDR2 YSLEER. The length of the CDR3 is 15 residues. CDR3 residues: CASSQDSRSLYGYTF.

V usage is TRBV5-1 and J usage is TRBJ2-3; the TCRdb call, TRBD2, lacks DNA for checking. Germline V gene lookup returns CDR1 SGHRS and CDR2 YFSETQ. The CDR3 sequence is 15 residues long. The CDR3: CASSLRSSEADTQYF.

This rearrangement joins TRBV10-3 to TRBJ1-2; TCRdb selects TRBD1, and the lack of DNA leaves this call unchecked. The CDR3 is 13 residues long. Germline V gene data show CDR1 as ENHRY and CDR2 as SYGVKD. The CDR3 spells CALKGGVDYGYTF.

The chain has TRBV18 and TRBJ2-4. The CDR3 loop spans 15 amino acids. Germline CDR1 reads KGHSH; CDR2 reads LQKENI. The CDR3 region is CASSPPTDLKNIQYF.

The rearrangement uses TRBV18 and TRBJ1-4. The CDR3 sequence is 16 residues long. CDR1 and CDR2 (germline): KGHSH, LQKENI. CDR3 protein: CASSPTAIATNEKLFF.

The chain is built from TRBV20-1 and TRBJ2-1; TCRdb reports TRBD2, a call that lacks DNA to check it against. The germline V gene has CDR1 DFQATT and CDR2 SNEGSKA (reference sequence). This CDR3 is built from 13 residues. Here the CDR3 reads CSALSGSGNEQFF.

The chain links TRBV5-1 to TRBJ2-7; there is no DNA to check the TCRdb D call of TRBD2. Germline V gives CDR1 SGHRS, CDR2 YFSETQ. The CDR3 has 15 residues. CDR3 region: CASSKTSGSAYEQYF.

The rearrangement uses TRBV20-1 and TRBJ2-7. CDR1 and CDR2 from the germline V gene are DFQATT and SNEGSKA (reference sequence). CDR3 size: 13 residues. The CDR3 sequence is CSAGSDLSYEQYF.

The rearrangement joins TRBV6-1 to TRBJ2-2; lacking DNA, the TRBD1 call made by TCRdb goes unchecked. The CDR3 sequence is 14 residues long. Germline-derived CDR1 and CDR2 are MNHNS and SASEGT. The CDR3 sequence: CASNRGLGTGELFF.

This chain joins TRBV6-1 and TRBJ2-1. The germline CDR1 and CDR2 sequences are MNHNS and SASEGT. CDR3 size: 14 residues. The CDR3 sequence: CASSEVAFLGEQFF.

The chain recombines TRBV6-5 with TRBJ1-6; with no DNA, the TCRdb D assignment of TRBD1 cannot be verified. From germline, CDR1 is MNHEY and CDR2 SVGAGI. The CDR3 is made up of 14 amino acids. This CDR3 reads CASRLGQDNSPLHF.

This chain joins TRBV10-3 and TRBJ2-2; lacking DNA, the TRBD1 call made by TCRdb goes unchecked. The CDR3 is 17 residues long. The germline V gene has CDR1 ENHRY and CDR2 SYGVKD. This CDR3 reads CAISWGRQGVFTGELFF.

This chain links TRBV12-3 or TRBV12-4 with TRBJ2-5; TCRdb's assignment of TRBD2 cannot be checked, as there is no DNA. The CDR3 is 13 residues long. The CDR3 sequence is CASRTSGQETQYF.

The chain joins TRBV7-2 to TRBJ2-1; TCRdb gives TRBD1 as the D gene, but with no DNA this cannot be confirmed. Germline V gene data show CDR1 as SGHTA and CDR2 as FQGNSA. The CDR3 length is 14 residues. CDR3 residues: CASSRAGKYNEQFF. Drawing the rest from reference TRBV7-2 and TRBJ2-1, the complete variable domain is GAGVSQSPSNKVTEKGKDVELRCDPISGHTALYWYRQSLGQGLEFLIYFQGNSAPDKSGLPSDRFSAERTGGSVSTLTIQRTQQEDSAVYLCASSRAGKYNEQFFGPGTRLTVL.

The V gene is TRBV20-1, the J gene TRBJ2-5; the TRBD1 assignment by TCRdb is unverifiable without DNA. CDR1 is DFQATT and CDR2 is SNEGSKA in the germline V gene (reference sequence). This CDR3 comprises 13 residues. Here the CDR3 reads CSARWDSPETQYF.

The CDR3 is CACSTSGYNEQFF. The rearrangement joins TRBV30 to TRBJ2-1; the D call of TRBD2 rests on TCRdb alone, since no DNA is present to check it. The CDR3 loop spans 13 amino acids. Per germline, CDR1 GTSNPN and CDR2 SVGIG (reference sequence).